This T cell receptor (beta chain) was captured by sequencing in a study of cytotoxic CD8 clonotypes in ibrutinib-treated CLL. On the study more broadly: Of a cohort that held 11 relapsed/refractory and under 16 treatment-naive patients, fewer than 18 were IGHV unmutated.

The TCR beta libraries used roughly 2.2 micrograms of genomic DNA that came from cryopreserved PBMCs. This CDR3 contains 16 residues. CDR1 and CDR2 from the germline V gene are MNHEY and SMNVEV (reference sequence). Germline trimming cut 3 bases from V and 4 bases from J; bases unmatched to any gene: 7. TCRdb's table, derived via immunoSEQ multiplex PCR, lists solely in-frame clones and lacks some. There are some 350,000 clones in the sample; 67% occur only once, and around 6.3% lies in the top ten. Study observations and caveats: Clonality increased at ibrutinib response and stayed stable in sustained remission. At progression, however, it fell back toward baseline. On treatment, the uncommon public clonotypes contracted or remained stable.

As to this clone: The antigen is unknown.

This sample comprised PBMCs, obtained after 36 months of ibrutinib treatment. This receptor was obtained from a human donor with chronic lymphocytic leukemia. V and J are TRBV27 and TRBJ2-3, with 10 bases matching TRBD1. The CDR3 DNA is TGTGCCAGCAGTTTGGCGGGACAGGGGTTTTCAGATACGCAGTATTTT. Translated, it gives CASSLAGQGFSDTQYF.